The present TCR beta chain was sequenced within a study of T cells in Graves' hyperthyroidism and ophthalmopathy. Germline V CDR1 and CDR2: LGHDT, YNNKEL (reference sequence). The junction had 5 bases not matched to a gene; V was cut back by 5 bases and J by 5 bases. This CDR3 has 13 residues. TCR beta CDR3 sequences were amplified from RNA transcripts. HTBI primers were employed in a first-round RT-PCR of the TCR CDR3. Each CDR3 protein gets one entry after TCRdb re-called the multiplex PCR reads with MiXCR. This sample has about 590,000 distinct CDR3 sequences; 12% to 15% occur once, and the top ten carry 7% to 9%. As to this clonotype: A single base separates this from a much larger clone, so it may be a read error. In this CDR3 the conserved last residue, phenylalanine or tryptophan, is missing, so a read error is likely.

The source is a woman between 18 and 29 years old with Graves' ophthalmopathy. The V and J genes are TRBV3-1 and TRBJ1-1, with 7 positions matching TRBD1. The sequencing sample was made of blood. CDR3: CASSNRGGTEAFL. DNA of the CDR3: TGTGCCAGCAGCAACAGGGGAGGGACTGAAGCTTTCCTT.